This T cell receptor beta chain was captured in a study of response to subunit inactivated influenza vaccine. Trimming took 1 base from V and 1 from J, leaving 11 bases between them. This CDR3 has 15 amino acids. Germline V lookup: CDR1 SGHDT, CDR2 YYEEEE. Study-wide points: With each seasonal influenza vaccination, the authors suggested, few new T cells are recruited.

TCRdb independently ran MiXCR on the RT-PCR reads; one entry per CDR3 protein. The sample records around 480,000 distinct CDR3 sequences, 15% to 20% being singletons. A few counts support this clonotype. No antigen is known for it. Here the sequenced sample was CD4+ T cells sorted from PBMCs, taken around 2 years after vaccination. This sequence originates from a man aged 45 to 70 who received an inactivated influenza vaccine. This chain uses TRBV5-6 with TRBJ1-1; D possibly corresponds to TRBD1 (5 bases). Here the CDR3 reads CASSLRPQANTEAFF. The CDR3 nucleotides read TGTGCCAGCAGCTTGAGGCCACAGGCGAACACTGAAGCTTTCTTT.